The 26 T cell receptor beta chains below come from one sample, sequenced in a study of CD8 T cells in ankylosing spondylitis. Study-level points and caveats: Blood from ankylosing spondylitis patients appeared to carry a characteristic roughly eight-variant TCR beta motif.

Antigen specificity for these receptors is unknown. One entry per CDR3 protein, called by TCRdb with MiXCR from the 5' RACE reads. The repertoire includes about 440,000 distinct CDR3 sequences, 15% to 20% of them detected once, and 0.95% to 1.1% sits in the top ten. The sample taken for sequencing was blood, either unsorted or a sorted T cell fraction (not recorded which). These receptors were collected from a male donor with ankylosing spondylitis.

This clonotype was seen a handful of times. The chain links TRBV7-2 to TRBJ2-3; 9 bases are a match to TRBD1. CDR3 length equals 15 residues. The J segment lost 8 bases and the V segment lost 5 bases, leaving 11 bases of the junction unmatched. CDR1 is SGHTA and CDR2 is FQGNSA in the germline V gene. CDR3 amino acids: CASSRTGAGKGTQYF. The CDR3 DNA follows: TGTGCCAGCAGCCGGACAGGGGCGGGGAAGGGTACGCAGTATTTT.

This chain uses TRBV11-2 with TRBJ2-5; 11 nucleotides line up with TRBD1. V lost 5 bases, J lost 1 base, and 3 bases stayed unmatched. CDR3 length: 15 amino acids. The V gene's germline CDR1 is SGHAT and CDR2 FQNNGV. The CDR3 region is CASSQGTGGQETQYF. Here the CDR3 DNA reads TGTGCCAGCAGCCAGGGGACAGGGGGCCAAGAGACCCAGTACTTC.

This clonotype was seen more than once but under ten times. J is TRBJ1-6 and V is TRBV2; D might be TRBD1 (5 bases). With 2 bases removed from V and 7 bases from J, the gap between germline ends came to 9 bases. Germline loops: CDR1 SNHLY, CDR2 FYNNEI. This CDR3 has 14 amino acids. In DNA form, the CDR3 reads TGTGCCAGCAGTGAAATAGGGGAGAATTCACCCCTCCACTTT. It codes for CASSEIGENSPLHF.

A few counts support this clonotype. This CDR3 is CASQGQGAPGEKLFF. CDR3 DNA sequence: TGTGCCAGCCAGGGACAGGGGGCGCCGGGAGAAAAACTGTTTTTT. The genes are TRBV2 and TRBJ1-4; TRBD1 matches at 12 bases. This CDR3 spans 15 amino acids. V trimming: 8 bases; J trimming: 8 bases; junction bases outside the gene matches: 9. Per germline, CDR1 SNHLY and CDR2 FYNNEI.

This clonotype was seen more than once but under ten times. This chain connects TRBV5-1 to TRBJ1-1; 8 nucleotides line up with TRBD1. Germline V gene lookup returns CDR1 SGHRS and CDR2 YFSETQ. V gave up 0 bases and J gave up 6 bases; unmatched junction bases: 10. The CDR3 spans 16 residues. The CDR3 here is CASSLDQDRVTAEAFF. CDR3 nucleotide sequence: TGCGCCAGCAGCTTGGATCAGGACAGGGTTACGGCTGAAGCTTTCTTT.

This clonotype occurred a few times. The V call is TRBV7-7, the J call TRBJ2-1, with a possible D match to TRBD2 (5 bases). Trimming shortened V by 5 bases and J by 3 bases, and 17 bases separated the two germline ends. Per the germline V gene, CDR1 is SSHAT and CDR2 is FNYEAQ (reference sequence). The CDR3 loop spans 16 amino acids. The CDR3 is CASSAGLAGNYNEQFF. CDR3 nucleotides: TGTGCCAGCAGCGCCGGTCTGGCGGGTAACTACAATGAGCAGTTCTTC.

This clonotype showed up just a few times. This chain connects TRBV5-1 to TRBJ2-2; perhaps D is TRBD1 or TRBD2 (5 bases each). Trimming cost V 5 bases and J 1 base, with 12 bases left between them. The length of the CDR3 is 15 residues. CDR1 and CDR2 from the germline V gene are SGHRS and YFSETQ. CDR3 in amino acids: CASRRDGLNTGELFF. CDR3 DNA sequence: TGCGCCAGCAGACGGGACGGGCTGAACACCGGGGAGCTGTTTTTT. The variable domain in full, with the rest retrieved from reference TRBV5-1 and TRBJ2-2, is KAGVTQTPRYLIKTRGQQVTLSCSPISGHRSVSWYQQTPGQGLQFLFEYFSETQRNKGNFPGRFSGRQFSNSRSEMNVSTLELGDSALYLCASRRDGLNTGELFFGEGSRLTVL.

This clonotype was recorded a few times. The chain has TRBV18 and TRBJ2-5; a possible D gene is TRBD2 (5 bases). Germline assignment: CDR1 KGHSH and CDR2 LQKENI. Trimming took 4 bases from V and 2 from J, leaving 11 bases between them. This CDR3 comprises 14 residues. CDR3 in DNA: TGTGCCAGCTCACGTAGCGAGCTACAAGAGACCCAGTACTTC. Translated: CASSRSELQETQYF. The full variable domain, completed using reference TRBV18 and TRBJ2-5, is NAGVMQNPRHLVRRRGQEARLRCSPMKGHSHVYWYRQLPEEGLKFMVYLQKENIIDESGMPKERFSAEFPKEGPSILRIQQVVRGDSAAYFCASSRSELQETQYFGPGTRLLVL.

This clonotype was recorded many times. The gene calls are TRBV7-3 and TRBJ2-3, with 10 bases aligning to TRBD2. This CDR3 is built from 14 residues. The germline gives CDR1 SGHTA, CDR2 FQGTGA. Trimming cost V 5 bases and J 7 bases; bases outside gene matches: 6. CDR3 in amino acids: CASSLGTSEHTQYF. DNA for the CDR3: TGTGCCAGCAGCCTGGGGACTAGCGAACATACGCAGTATTTT. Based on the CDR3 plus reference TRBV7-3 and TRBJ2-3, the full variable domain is GAGVSQTPSNKVTEKGKYVELRCDPISGHTALYWYRQSLGQGPEFLIYFQGTGAADDSGLPNDRFFAVRPEGSVSTLKIQRTERGDSAVYLCASSLGTSEHTQYFGPGTRLTVL.

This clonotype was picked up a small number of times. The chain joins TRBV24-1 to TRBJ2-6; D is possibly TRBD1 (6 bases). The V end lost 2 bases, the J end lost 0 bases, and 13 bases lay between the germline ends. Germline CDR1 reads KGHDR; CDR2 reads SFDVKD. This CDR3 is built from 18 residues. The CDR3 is CATSDYPTGSSGANVLTF. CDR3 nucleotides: TGTGCCACCAGTGATTACCCGACAGGTAGCTCTGGGGCCAACGTCCTGACTTTC.

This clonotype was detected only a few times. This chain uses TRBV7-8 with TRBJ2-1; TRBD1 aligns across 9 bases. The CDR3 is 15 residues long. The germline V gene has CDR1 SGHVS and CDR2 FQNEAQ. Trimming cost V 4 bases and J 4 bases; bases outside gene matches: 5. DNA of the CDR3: TGTGCCAGCAGCTCCCGGGACAGGGAATACAATGAGCAGTTCTTC. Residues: CASSSRDREYNEQFF. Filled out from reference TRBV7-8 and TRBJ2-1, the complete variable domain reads GAGVSQSPRYKVAKRGQDVALRCDPISGHVSLFWYQQALGQGPEFLTYFQNEAQLDKSGLPSDRFFAERPEGSVSTLKIQRTQQEDSAVYLCASSSRDREYNEQFFGPGTRLTVL.

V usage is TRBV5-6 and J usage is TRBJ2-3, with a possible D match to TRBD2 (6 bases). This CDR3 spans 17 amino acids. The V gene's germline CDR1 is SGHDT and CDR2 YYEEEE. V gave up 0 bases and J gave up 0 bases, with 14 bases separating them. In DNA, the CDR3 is TGTGCCAGCAGCTTGGGGAGGGCAGCCCAAAGCACAGATACGCAGTATTTT. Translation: CASSLGRAAQSTDTQYF.

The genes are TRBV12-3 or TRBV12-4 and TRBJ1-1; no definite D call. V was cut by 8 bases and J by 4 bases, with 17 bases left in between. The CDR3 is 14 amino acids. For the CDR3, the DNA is TGTGCCAGCCGCTCTTTGGGAAGGGCCACTGAAGCTTTCTTT. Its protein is CASRSLGRATEAFF.

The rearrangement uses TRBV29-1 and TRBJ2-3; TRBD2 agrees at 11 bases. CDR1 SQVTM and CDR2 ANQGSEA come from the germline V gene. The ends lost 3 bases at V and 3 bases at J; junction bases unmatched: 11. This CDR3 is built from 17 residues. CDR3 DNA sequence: TGCAGCGTTGAGAGACTAGCGGGACCCCCGGGGACAGATACGCAGTATTTT. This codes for CSVERLAGPPGTDTQYF.

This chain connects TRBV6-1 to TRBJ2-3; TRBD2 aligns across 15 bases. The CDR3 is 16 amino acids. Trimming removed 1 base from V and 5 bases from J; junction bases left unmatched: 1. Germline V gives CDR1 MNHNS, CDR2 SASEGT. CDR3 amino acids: CASSEVGLAGGDTQYF. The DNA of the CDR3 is TGTGCCAGCAGTGAAGTGGGACTAGCGGGAGGAGATACGCAGTATTTT.

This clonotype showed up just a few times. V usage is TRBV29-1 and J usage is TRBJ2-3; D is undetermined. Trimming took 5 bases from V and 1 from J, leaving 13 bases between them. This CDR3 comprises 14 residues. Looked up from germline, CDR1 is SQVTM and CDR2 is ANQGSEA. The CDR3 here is CSVSPPGRTDTQYF. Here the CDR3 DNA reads TGCAGCGTTAGCCCCCCAGGTCGCACAGATACGCAGTATTTT.

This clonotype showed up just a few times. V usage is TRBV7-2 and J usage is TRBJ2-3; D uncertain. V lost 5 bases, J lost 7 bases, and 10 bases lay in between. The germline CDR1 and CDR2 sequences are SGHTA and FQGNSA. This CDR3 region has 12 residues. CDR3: CASSQAVHTQYF. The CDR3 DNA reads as TGTGCCAGCAGCCAGGCGGTCCATACGCAGTATTTT.

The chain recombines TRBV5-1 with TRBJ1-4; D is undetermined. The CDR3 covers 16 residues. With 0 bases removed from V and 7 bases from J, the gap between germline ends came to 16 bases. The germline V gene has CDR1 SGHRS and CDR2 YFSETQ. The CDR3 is CASSLGTWGGREKLFF. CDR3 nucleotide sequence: TGCGCCAGCAGCTTGGGGACTTGGGGAGGACGTGAAAAACTGTTTTTT.

This CDR3 reads CATSDAGTGSNQPQHF. In DNA, the CDR3 is TGTGCCACCAGTGATGCCGGGACAGGAAGCAATCAGCCCCAGCATTTT. This chain connects TRBV24-1 to TRBJ1-5, with TRBD1 matching 8 bases. CDR1 is KGHDR and CDR2 is SFDVKD in the germline V gene. CDR3 length: 16 amino acids. The ends lost 3 bases at V and 1 base at J; junction bases unmatched: 4.

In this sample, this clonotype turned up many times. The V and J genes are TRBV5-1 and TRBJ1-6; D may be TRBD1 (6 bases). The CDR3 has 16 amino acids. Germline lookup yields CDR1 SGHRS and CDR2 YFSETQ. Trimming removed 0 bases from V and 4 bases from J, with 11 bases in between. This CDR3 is CASSLGQANYNSPLHF. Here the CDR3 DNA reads TGCGCCAGCAGCTTGGGACAGGCAAATTATAATTCACCCCTCCACTTT.

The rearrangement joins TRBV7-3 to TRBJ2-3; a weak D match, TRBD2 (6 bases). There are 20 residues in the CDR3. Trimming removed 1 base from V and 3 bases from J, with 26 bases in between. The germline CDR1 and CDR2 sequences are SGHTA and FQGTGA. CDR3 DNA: TGTGCCAGCAGCTTAAACCCGCACTCACCTAGTAGGCGGGGAACAGATACGCAGTATTTT. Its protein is CASSLNPHSPSRRGTDTQYF.

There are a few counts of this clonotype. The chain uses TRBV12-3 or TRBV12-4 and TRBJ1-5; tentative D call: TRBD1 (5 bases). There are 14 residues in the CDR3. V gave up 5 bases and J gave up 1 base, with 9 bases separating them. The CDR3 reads CASSTYRSNQPQHF. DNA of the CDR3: TGTGCCAGCAGTACCTACAGGAGCAATCAGCCCCAGCATTTT.

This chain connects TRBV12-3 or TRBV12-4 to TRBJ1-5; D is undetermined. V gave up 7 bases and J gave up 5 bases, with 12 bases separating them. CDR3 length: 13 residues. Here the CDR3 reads CASTPRLDQPQHF. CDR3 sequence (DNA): TGTGCCAGCACCCCAAGACTTGATCAGCCCCAGCATTTT.

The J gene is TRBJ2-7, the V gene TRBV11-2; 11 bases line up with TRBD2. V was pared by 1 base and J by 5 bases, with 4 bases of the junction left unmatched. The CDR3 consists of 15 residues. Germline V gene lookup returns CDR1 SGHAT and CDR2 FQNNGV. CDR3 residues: CASSLATGLADEQYF. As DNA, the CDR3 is TGTGCCAGCAGCTTAGCCACGGGACTAGCGGACGAGCAGTACTTC. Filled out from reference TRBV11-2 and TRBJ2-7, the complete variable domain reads EAGVAQSPRYKIIEKRQSVAFWCNPISGHATLYWYQQILGQGPKLLIQFQNNGVVDDSQLPKDRFSAERLKGVDSTLKIQPAKLEDSAVYLCASSLATGLADEQYFGPGTRLTVT.

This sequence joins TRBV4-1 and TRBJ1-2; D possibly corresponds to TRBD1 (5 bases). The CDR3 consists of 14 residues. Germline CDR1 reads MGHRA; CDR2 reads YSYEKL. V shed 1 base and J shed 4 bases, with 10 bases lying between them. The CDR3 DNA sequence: TGCGCCAGCAGCCAAGGGAGGGGAAGCTATGGCTACACCTTC. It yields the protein CASSQGRGSYGYTF.

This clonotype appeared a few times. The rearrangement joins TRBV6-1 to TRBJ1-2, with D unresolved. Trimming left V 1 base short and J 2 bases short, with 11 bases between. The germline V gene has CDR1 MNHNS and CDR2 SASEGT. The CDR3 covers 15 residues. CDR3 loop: CASSEGGAANYGYTF. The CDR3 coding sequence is TGTGCCAGCAGTGAAGGAGGAGCAGCGAACTATGGCTACACCTTC.